The present TCR beta chain was sequenced within a study of CXCR3-negative and CXCR3-positive naive CD8 T cells (dated 2019 in TCRdb). General notes on the study: In total, roughly 140 million TRB reads were obtained, which works out to roughly 1.5 +/- 0.3 million reads per library. The diversity and physicochemical repertoire analyses included 11 donors pooled from two independent experiments. For the TRBV-TRBJ cluster analysis, the naive subsets came from about five donors, while the memory cells came from 3 donors. Findings and caveats that apply to the study as a whole: Because surface CD5, which is linked to self-reactivity in mice, was comparable between the naive subsets, TCR interaction strength was also inferred from the physicochemical properties of TRB CDR3s. Naive CXCR3-negative and CXCR3-positive cells from the same donor showed similar TRBV-TRBJ usage, whereas memory cells showed distinct patterns. Compared with CXCR3-negative naive cells, CXCR3-positive naive cells had TRB CDR3s with higher hydrophobicity (lower Kidera factor 4), lower energy, and higher strength and volume indices. Comparably high repertoire diversity was found in both naive subsets, whereas much lower repertoire diversity was found in memory CD8+ T cells. Because CXCR3 expression was partially decreased after cryopreservation, freshly isolated PBMCs were used for most assays.

For each CD8+ T cell subset, flow sorting was done in triplicate, and around 300,000 cells per subset went directly into RLT lysis buffer. To exclude memory contaminants, naive CD8+ T cells were stringently defined as CD45RO-CCR7+CD27+CD95-. Peripheral blood mononuclear cells were isolated from buffy coats by standard density gradient centrifugation. A FACSAria III was used to flow-sort naive CXCR3-negative and CXCR3-positive CD8+ T cells. Total RNA was extracted from sorted cells with an RNeasy Mini Kit. The CDR3 spans 14 residues, from the cysteine through the phenylalanine. No DNA was logged. To note about this clonotype: The target of this receptor is not known.

For sequencing, a NextSeq 550 was employed. The Human TCR Profiling Kit (MiLaboratory) was used to prepare UMI-labeled 5' RACE TRB cDNA libraries. cDNA synthesis used the entire amount of extracted RNA, and PCR amplification then used the entire amount of cDNA produced. Libraries were prepared in parallel using an identical number of PCR cycles. The source study handled its data this way. About 53,000 +/- 9,400 unique UMI-labeled TRB cDNA molecules per library were extracted with MIGEC and MiXCR, with at least two reads per UMI required. On average, approximately 40,000 +/- 10,000 functional in-frame TRB CDR3 nucleotide clonotypes lacking stop codons were found per library. After each sample was downsampled to 5000 UMI-labeled TRB molecules, VDJtools was used to calculate diversity metrics such as normalized Shannon-Wiener and Chao1. VDJtools was used to calculate clonotype-size-weighted physicochemical properties of the central five CDR3 residues, namely interaction energy, strength, volume and Kidera factor 4. TCRdb reprocessed the reads and lists each CDR3 protein sequence as a single entry, with no DNA. The V and J calls follow TCRdb's processing rather than the paper's. The table for this sample shows about 120,000 distinct CDR3 sequences. Just over 0.35% of the sample is taken by the ten largest.

The chain was built from TRBV12-3 or TRBV12-4 and TRBJ2-5; absent DNA, TCRdb's TRBD1 call cannot be checked. The material sequenced was naive CXCR3+ CD8+ T cells from blood. Read against the paper, the sample's cell subset or site label means: CD45RO-CCR7+CD27+CD95- naive CD8+ T cells expressing CXCR3 (TNR3+). This clonotype was sampled from a human donor in good health. Some clones in this sample may be carry-over from other donors' samples. CDR3 region: CASRGQGVWETQYF.